This is a list of T cell receptor beta chains from one sample in a study of blood T cell repertoires in COVID-19. Some clones are missing from TCRdb's copy, which holds only in-frame ones; the method was immunoSEQ multiplex PCR. The data hold 150,000 to 200,000 clones, with about 80% observed a single time. Sequenced input: peripheral blood. The receptors stem from a human donor with acute or convalescent COVID-19. The donor label of this sample is uncertain. CDR3s include the opening cysteine and the closing phenylalanine or tryptophan. Fields, in order: V gene, D gene, clone size, J gene, CDR3 protein, CDR3 DNA. D genes are given only for firm matches. Size is stated for part of the rows, as once, few or many counts, or as a class when the clone is expanded.

>TRBV16|-|-|TRBJ1-5
CASSQSGIRGQPQHF
TGTGCCAGCAGCCAAAGCGGAATCCGAGGGCAGCCCCAGCATTTT
>TRBV4-2|-|-|TRBJ2-2
CASSQGQGGTGELFF
TGTGCCAGCAGCCAGGGGCAGGGTGGCACCGGGGAGCTGTTTTTT
>TRBV7-3|-|-|TRBJ1-1
CASSSGHMNTEAFF
TGTGCCAGCAGCTCGGGACATATGAACACTGAAGCTTTCTTT
>TRBV7-9|-|-|TRBJ2-3
CASRPRPFGTDTQYF
TGTGCCAGCAGGCCCAGGCCTTTTGGCACAGATACGCAGTATTTT
>TRBV28|-|-|TRBJ1-2
CASSFSPGTEGLPYGYTF
TGTGCCAGCAGTTTTAGCCCCGGGACCGAGGGACTTCCCTATGGCTACACCTTC
>TRBV25-1|TRBD2|once|TRBJ2-3
CASSAGGTRATDTQYF
TGTGCCAGCAGTGCGGGTGGGACTAGAGCAACAGATACGCAGTATTTT
>TRBV2|TRBD1|-|TRBJ2-3
CASSAWWDRGLDTQYF
TGTGCCAGCAGTGCGTGGTGGGACAGGGGTTTAGATACGCAGTATTTT
>TRBV11-2|TRBD2|-|TRBJ2-1
CASSPQNVAGEQFF
TGTGCCAGCAGCCCCCAGAACGTAGCGGGTGAGCAGTTCTTC
>TRBV5-1|-|-|TRBJ1-1
CASSLIASMNTEAFF
TGCGCCAGCAGCTTGATAGCCAGCATGAACACTGAAGCTTTCTTT
>TRBV10-2|-|-|TRBJ1-1
CASSEPSQGTEAFF
TGCGCCAGCAGTGAGCCGAGCCAGGGGACTGAAGCTTTCTTT
>TRBV9|TRBD1|-|TRBJ2-7
CASSVSGQGSPYEQYF
TGTGCCAGCAGCGTCTCGGGACAGGGGAGCCCCTACGAGCAGTACTTC
>TRBV7-9|TRBD2|-|TRBJ2-1
CASSFGRGGQTTYNEQFF
TGTGCCAGCAGCTTTGGGCGGGGGGGCCAAACCACCTACAATGAGCAGTTCTTC
>TRBV27|-|-|TRBJ1-2
CASSLYSHRDGDGYTF
TGTGCCAGCAGTCTTTATTCCCACAGGGATGGCGATGGCTACACCTTC
>TRBV5-1|-|few|TRBJ1-1
CASSLAQVNTEAFF
TGCGCCAGCAGCTTGGCACAGGTGAACACTGAAGCTTTCTTT
>TRBV2|-|-|TRBJ1-4
CASSAGLLQVYEKLFF
TGTGCCAGCAGCGCGGGACTTTTGCAAGTTTATGAAAAACTGTTTTTT
>TRBV4-1|-|-|TRBJ2-1
CASSQGGSGAGRTYNEQFF
TGCGCCAGCAGCCAAGGGGGGAGTGGGGCGGGGAGGACCTACAATGAGCAGTTCTTC
>TRBV5-1|TRBD1|-|TRBJ2-7
CASSSQGESEQYF
TGCGCCAGCAGCTCTCAGGGGGAGAGCGAGCAGTACTTC
>TRBV27|TRBD2|once|TRBJ2-1
CASSFEGGTAYNEQFF
TGTGCCAGCAGTTTCGAGGGAGGGACCGCCTACAATGAGCAGTTCTTC
>TRBV6-5|-|-|TRBJ2-6
CASKKGLTGANVLTF
TGTGCCAGCAAGAAGGGGTTAACTGGGGCCAACGTCCTGACTTTC
>TRBV30|-|-|TRBJ2-3
CAWSVLSDTQYF
TGTGCCTGGAGTGTACTTTCAGATACGCAGTATTTT
>TRBV6-2/TRBV6-3|TRBD1|-|TRBJ2-3
CASSYSDRVHTQYF
TGTGCCAGCAGTTACTCGGACAGGGTTCATACGCAGTATTTT
>TRBV9|TRBD2|-|TRBJ2-3
CASSGVSGTSGGRDTQYF
TGTGCCAGCAGCGGAGTATCCGGGACTAGCGGGGGGAGAGATACGCAGTATTTT